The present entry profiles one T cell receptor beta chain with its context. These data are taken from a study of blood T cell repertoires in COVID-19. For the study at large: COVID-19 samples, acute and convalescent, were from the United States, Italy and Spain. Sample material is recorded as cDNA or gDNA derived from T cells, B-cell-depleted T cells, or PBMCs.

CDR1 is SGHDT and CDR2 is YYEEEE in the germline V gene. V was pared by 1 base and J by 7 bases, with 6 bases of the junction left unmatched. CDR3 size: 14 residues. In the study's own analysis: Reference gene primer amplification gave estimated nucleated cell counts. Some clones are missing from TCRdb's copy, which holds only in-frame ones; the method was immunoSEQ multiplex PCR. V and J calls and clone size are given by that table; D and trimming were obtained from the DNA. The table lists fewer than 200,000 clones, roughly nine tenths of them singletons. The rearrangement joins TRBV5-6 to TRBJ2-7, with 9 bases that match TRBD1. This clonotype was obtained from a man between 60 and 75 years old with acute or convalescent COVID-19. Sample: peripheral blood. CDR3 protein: CASSLSGQGREQYF. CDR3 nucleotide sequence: TGTGCCAGCAGCTTGTCGGGACAGGGACGTGAGCAGTACTTC.